Listed below are T cell receptor beta chains from one sample, sequenced in a study of blood T cells in healthy people across ages. Each CDR3 protein is one row after TCRdb ran MiXCR on the 5' RACE reads. The repertoire holds 1.5 million to 1.8 million distinct CDR3 sequences, 35% to 45% seen once, with about 4% in the top ten. The specimen sequenced was blood. These receptors all stem from a woman under 30 in good health. The CDR3 runs from the conserved cysteine through the conserved F or W.

TRBV12-3/TRBV12-4 CASSPLGVPYEQYF
TRBV5-1 CASSLFGQTNQPQHF
TRBV5-1 CASSLGGSGRINYGYTF
TRBV12-5 CASGLVQGDGRGYNEQFF
TRBV3-1 CASSQAAVHTF
TRBV7-2 CASSLRGGMGQPQHF
TRBV7-2 CASSLVVGQPYGYTF
TRBV4-1 CASSHLDRGEQYF
TRBV29-1 CSVARDRGFPGELFF
TRBV12-3/TRBV12-4 CASSQDRGRTDMEYF
TRBV27 CASSSVVWETQYF
TRBV7-2 CASSPDRGPYEQYF
TRBV29-1 CSVEDQREGYGYTF
TRBV20-1 CSANKRTNYGYTF
TRBV15 CATSRARARTYEQYF
TRBV6-2/TRBV6-3 CASRPRREAYEQYF
TRBV2 CASSDISPGLEQYF
TRBV27 CASSWNGGYNEQFF
TRBV2 CASSLPLQGSTDTQYF
TRBV20-1 CSAVLAGVWTDTQYF
TRBV12-5 CASGSEVNTEAFF
TRBV29-1 CSVDPLSTDTQYF
TRBV7-9 CASSLDWSDYEQFF
TRBV20-1 CSASPPASGSQGRSGYTF
TRBV12-3/TRBV12-4 CASSLLQADGYTF
TRBV7-9 CASSLAQGSNYGYTF
TRBV20-1 CSASPMRSYNSPLHF
TRBV6-1 CASRAVTNEQFF
TRBV4-3 CASSQETTGPYEQYF
TRBV6-5 CASSQGTALRTEAFF
TRBV29-1 CSVAMAQDLNYGYTF
TRBV7-2 CASSLAYSPDGGTYEQYF
TRBV12-3/TRBV12-4 CASSTFYEQYF